This T cell receptor beta chain was captured by sequencing in a study of blood T cell repertoires in COVID-19. In the original analysis: Estimation of nucleated cell counts relied on the amplification of reference gene primers. Using immunoSEQ multiplex PCR, the repertoire was profiled, and TCRdb retains in-frame clones only, with some absent. The V and J calls and the clone size are those of that table, but D and trimming were determined from the DNA. Among 50,000 to 70,000 clones listed, 75% to 95% were seen once. Per the germline V gene, CDR1 is MDHEN and CDR2 is SYDVKM. CDR3 length: 16 residues. The J segment lost 9 bases and the V segment lost 4 bases, leaving 16 bases of the junction unmatched.

The clonotype comes from a woman aged 80 or over with active COVID-19. The V and J genes are TRBV28 and TRBJ2-5, with TRBD2 matching over 8 bases. The sequenced material came from peripheral blood. CDR3 protein: CASSSLIGRGASSQYF. The CDR3 DNA reads as TGTGCCAGCAGTTCCCTCATCGGGCGGGGGGCCTCGTCCCAGTACTTC.